The 30 T cell receptor beta chains in this list originate from one sample, sequenced in a study of cytomegalovirus exposure and HLA in healthy donors (dated by TCRdb to 2015 to 2018). Library creation used the immunoSEQ multiplex PCR assay. The multiplex PCR relied on a mix of 60 forward primers for TCR Vbeta segments and 13 reverse primers for TCR Jbeta segments. Not all clones reach the TCRdb copy of this immuneACCESS table, which keeps in-frame sequences only. Checked studies attribute under half of the gap to unresolved V genes and leave the rest unexplained. In all, the sample holds over 120,000 clones, and roughly three quarters of those were seen once. The ten largest clonotypes hold around 2.9% of the sample. Sequenced input: PBMCs. The receptors here all came from a female donor in good health and CMV-seronegative.

The chain uses TRBV19 and TRBJ2-4; D is possibly TRBD1 (5 bases). The CDR3 covers 11 residues. Trimming removed 9 bases from V and 7 bases from J, with 10 bases in between. CDR1 and CDR2 from the germline V gene are LNHDA and SQIVND (reference sequence). The CDR3 loop is CASFSGNIQYF. The CDR3 DNA follows: TGTGCCAGCTTTTCAGGGAACATTCAGTACTTC.

The chain employs TRBV4-1 and TRBJ2-2, with a possible D match to TRBD2 (6 bases). The germline V gene encodes CDR1 MGHRA and CDR2 YSYEKL. Trimming removed 5 bases at V and 6 bases at J, with 22 bases between. CDR3 length: 17 residues. CDR3 DNA: TGCGCCAGCAGCAGTTCCCTCCGGGGGAATCCGGCCGGGGAGCTGTTTTTT. This encodes CASSSSLRGNPAGELFF.

The J gene is TRBJ2-7, the V gene TRBV11-3, with D possibly being TRBD1 (6 bases). Trimming removed 3 bases at V and 2 bases at J, with 11 bases between. CDR1 and CDR2 from the germline V gene are SGHNT and YENEEA. This CDR3 region has 14 residues. CDR3 bases: TGTGCCAGCAGCTTGGGGGCCCCTCCCTACGAGCAGTACTTC. This sequence encodes CASSLGAPPYEQYF.

The chain recombines TRBV4-2 with TRBJ2-1, with TRBD2 identical over 8 bases. Trimming at V came to 0 bases and at J to 4 bases, leaving 5 bases not matched to a gene. Germline loops: CDR1 LGHNA, CDR2 YNFKEQ. The CDR3 length is 16 residues. The CDR3 nucleotides are TGTGCCAGCAGCCAAGATTGGCGGGAGGTGTACAATGAGCAGTTCTTC. Translating gives CASSQDWREVYNEQFF.

This chain links TRBV2 with TRBJ1-6, with no clear D. Germline V gene sequence: CDR1 SNHLY, CDR2 FYNNEI. Deletions cut 2 bases from V and 9 bases from J, with 14 bases between. This CDR3 is built from 15 residues. The CDR3 nucleotides read TGTGCCAGCAGTGAAAGCCCCAGGCCGAGTTCACCCCTCCACTTT. Amino acids: CASSESPRPSSPLHF.

The chain joins TRBV15 to TRBJ2-1; the match to TRBD1 covers 9 bases. The CDR3 covers 17 residues. Germline V lookup: CDR1 LNHNV, CDR2 YYDKDF (reference sequence). J gave up 5 bases and V 2 bases, and 10 bases lay outside the gene matches. CDR3 amino acids: CATSRRTTGGANNEQFF. The CDR3 DNA sequence: TGTGCCACCAGCAGAAGAACCACAGGGGGCGCTAACAATGAGCAGTTCTTC.

A remark on this clone: Sequence at one end of the junction differs from germline and may be a read error. The chain is built from TRBV7-7 and TRBJ2-5; weak D call: TRBD2 (5 bases). In germline, CDR1 is SSHAT, CDR2 FNYEAQ (reference sequence). The CDR3 contains 14 residues. The CDR3 coding sequence is TGTGCTAGCAGCCCAAGGGAGACCCAAGAGACCCAGTACTTC. Protein sequence: CASSPRETQETQYF.

The CDR3 spells CASSLAVTSGSGEQFF. CDR3 nucleotides: TGCGCCAGCAGCTTGGCCGTGACTAGCGGGTCCGGTGAGCAGTTCTTC. The chain combines TRBV5-1 with TRBJ2-1, with 10 bases matching TRBD2. The ends lost 0 bases at V and 9 bases at J; junction bases unmatched: 9. CDR1 and CDR2 from the germline V gene are SGHRS and YFSETQ. This CDR3 spans 16 amino acids. The full variable domain, rest sourced from reference TRBV5-1 and TRBJ2-1, is KAGVTQTPRYLIKTRGQQVTLSCSPISGHRSVSWYQQTPGQGLQFLFEYFSETQRNKGNFPGRFSGRQFSNSRSEMNVSTLELGDSALYLCASSLAVTSGSGEQFFGPGTRLTVL.

V is TRBV5-1 and J is TRBJ2-5; D is uncertain. CDR1 is SGHRS, CDR2 YFSETQ, per germline. Trimming cost V 0 bases and J 7 bases, with 4 bases left between them. The CDR3 has 11 residues. CDR3 bases: TGCGCCAGCAGCTTGGGTCGGACCCAGTACTTC. Amino acid sequence: CASSLGRTQYF.

This CDR3 reads CAWSNNYGYTF. The DNA for the CDR3 is TGTGCCTGGAGCAATAACTATGGCTACACCTTC. The rearrangement links TRBV30 to TRBJ1-2; no reliable D call. The CDR3 is 11 amino acids. Germline CDR1 GTSNPN, CDR2 SVGIG (reference sequence). Between the trimmed V and J ends, which lost 3 bases and 1 base, there was a span of 3 bases.

The genes are TRBV5-6 and TRBJ2-2, with D hard to call. Per the germline V gene, CDR1 is SGHDT and CDR2 is YYEEEE. The CDR3 is made up of 14 amino acids. The V gene lost 2 bases and the J gene lost 0 bases, with 5 bases spanning the gap. As DNA, the CDR3 is TGTGCCAGCAGCTTCGGTACGAACACCGGGGAGCTGTTTTTT. It specifies CASSFGTNTGELFF.

This chain connects TRBV30 to TRBJ1-2; D is possibly TRBD1 (6 bases). Deletions cut 3 bases from V and 8 bases from J, with 16 bases between. Germline assignment: CDR1 GTSNPN and CDR2 SVGIG (reference sequence). There are 13 residues in the CDR3. The DNA of the CDR3 is TGTGCCTGGAGCCAAGGGGGTTCTTTGGGCTACACCTTC. Translated: CAWSQGGSLGYTF.

The V gene is TRBV27, the J gene TRBJ1-1, with 12 positions matching TRBD1. Looked up from germline, CDR1 is MNHEY and CDR2 is SMNVEV (reference sequence). This CDR3 has 15 amino acids. The V gene end was trimmed by 4 bases and the J gene end by 4 bases; junction bases not matched to a gene: 4. CDR3 coding DNA: TGTGCCAGCAGTTGGGGACAGGGGGCGCGCACTGAAGCTTTCTTT. Residues: CASSWGQGARTEAFF.

V usage is TRBV4-2 and J usage is TRBJ2-5; 8 bases fit TRBD2. Germline V gene sequence: CDR1 LGHNA, CDR2 YNFKEQ. This CDR3 has 15 amino acids. The trim removed 3 bases at V and 4 bases at J, leaving 7 bases unmatched. The CDR3 reads CASSHSILAGETQYF. The DNA for the CDR3 is TGTGCCAGCAGCCATTCCATCCTAGCGGGAGAGACCCAGTACTTC.

This chain links TRBV5-6 with TRBJ2-3; D is possibly TRBD2 (5 bases). V was pared by 4 bases and J by 1 base, with 13 bases between. CDR3 length equals 15 residues. The V gene's germline CDR1 is SGHDT and CDR2 YYEEEE. The CDR3 reads CASSPEAFGTDTQYF. The CDR3 DNA reads as TGTGCCAGCAGCCCGGAGGCGTTTGGCACAGATACGCAGTATTTT. The variable domain in full, with the rest retrieved from reference TRBV5-6 and TRBJ2-3, is DAGVTQSPTHLIKTRGQQVTLRCSPKSGHDTVSWYQQALGQGPQFIFQYYEEEERQRGNFPDRFSGHQFPNYSSELNVNALLLGDSALYLCASSPEAFGTDTQYFGPGTRLTVL.

This chain joins TRBV28 and TRBJ1-3, with TRBD1 matching over 7 bases. The V gene end was trimmed by 5 bases and the J gene end by 2 bases; junction bases not matched to a gene: 12. This CDR3 is 17 amino acids long. Germline CDR1 and CDR2: MDHEN and SYDVKM. CDR3 protein: CASSPQTGILAGNTIYF. The CDR3 DNA is TGTGCCAGCAGTCCCCAGACAGGGATATTGGCTGGAAACACCATATATTTT.

This sequence joins TRBV27 and TRBJ2-5, with TRBD1 matching 7 bases. The germline CDR1 and CDR2 sequences are MNHEY and SMNVEV (reference sequence). The CDR3 runs 16 residues. Trimming at V came to 5 bases and at J to 6 bases, leaving 15 bases not matched to a gene. CDR3 sequence reads: CASSPYRGTGVQTQYF. In nucleotides, the CDR3 is TGTGCCAGCAGTCCTTATCGGGGTACAGGGGTCCAGACCCAGTACTTC.

A few counts support this clone. The V call is TRBV27, the J call TRBJ1-2; a weak D match, TRBD1 (5 bases). Trimming stripped 8 bases from V and 6 bases from J, with 22 bases between. The germline gives CDR1 MNHEY, CDR2 SMNVEV (reference sequence). The CDR3 contains 15 residues. The CDR3 region is CASRGASSRADGYTF. The DNA for the CDR3 is TGTGCCAGCCGTGGGGCCTCATCCAGGGCGGATGGCTACACCTTC.

The chain recombines TRBV10-3 with TRBJ1-2; a weak D match, TRBD1 (5 bases). CDR1 and CDR2 from the germline V gene are ENHRY and SYGVKD. CDR3 length equals 13 residues. V lost 3 bases, J lost 8 bases, and 13 bases lay in between. The CDR3 coding sequence is TGTGCCATCAGTGAAAGCTCTGGGGCCGGCTACACCTTC. Protein sequence: CAISESSGAGYTF.

This clone came up a few times. The chain couples TRBV28 to TRBJ1-1, with 7 bases fitting TRBD1. The CDR3 totals 14 residues. CDR1 is MDHEN and CDR2 is SYDVKM in the germline V gene. Unmatched junction bases numbered 7, after V lost 5 bases and J lost 4 bases. CDR3 DNA sequence: TGTGCCAGCAGTCACCAGACAGGGATCACTGAAGCTTTCTTT. Amino acid sequence: CASSHQTGITEAFF.

This chain joins TRBV4-1 and TRBJ2-7, with a weak D call TRBD2 (5 bases). The V end lost 0 bases, the J end lost 0 bases, and 15 bases lay between the germline ends. CDR1 is MGHRA, CDR2 YSYEKL, per germline. The CDR3 totals 17 residues. This CDR3 reads CASSQDLGGRDSYEQYF. The CDR3 nucleotides are TGCGCCAGCAGCCAAGATCTTGGTGGACGGGACTCCTACGAGCAGTACTTC.

This clone was detected only once. The V gene is TRBV2, the J gene TRBJ1-5, with 9 bases that match TRBD1. Germline CDR1 and CDR2: SNHLY and FYNNEI. Trimming took 1 base from V and 7 from J; bases not matched to a gene: 11. The CDR3 length is 17 residues. CDR3 amino acids: CASSEVIGQGIYQPQHF. CDR3 in DNA: TGTGCCAGCAGTGAAGTAATCGGACAGGGGATCTACCAGCCCCAGCATTTT.

The V and J genes are TRBV28 and TRBJ2-5, with a possible D match to TRBD1 (8 bases). This CDR3 spans 14 amino acids. Per germline, CDR1 MDHEN and CDR2 SYDVKM. The V gene lost 6 bases and the J gene lost 5 bases, with 16 bases spanning the gap. CDR3 loop: CASRPGGQGETQYF. The DNA of the CDR3 is TGTGCCAGCAGGCCGGGAGGACAGGGTGAGACCCAGTACTTC.

Points on this clone: Other DNA sequences in this specimen translate into the identical CDR3. This chain joins TRBV5-1 and TRBJ1-1; 7 bases agree with TRBD1. The CDR3 extends over 15 amino acids. Germline values: CDR1 SGHRS, CDR2 YFSETQ. The ends lost 3 bases at V and 1 base at J; junction bases unmatched: 6. The CDR3 protein is CASSWTGRGNTEAFF. The CDR3, as DNA: TGCGCCAGCAGCTGGACAGGTAGGGGGAACACTGAAGCTTTCTTT.

This clone was counted between two and nine times. The rearrangement joins TRBV7-9 to TRBJ1-1; possibly TRBD1 for D (5 bases). Trimming shortened V by 5 bases and J by 6 bases, and 10 bases separated the two germline ends. The CDR3 has 12 amino acids. Germline V gives CDR1 SEHNR, CDR2 FQNEAQ (reference sequence). The CDR3 bases are TGTGCCAGCAGCACCGGGGGTGCTGAAGCTTTCTTT. The encoded protein is CASSTGGAEAFF. Looking up the rest from reference TRBV7-9 and TRBJ1-1 gives the full variable domain: DTGVSQNPRHKITKRGQNVTFRCDPISEHNRLYWYRQTLGQGPEFLTYFQNEAQLEKSRLLSDRFSAERPKGSFSTLEIQRTEQGDSAMYLCASSTGGAEAFFGQGTRLTVV.

This chain links TRBV18 with TRBJ2-1; 8 bases agree with TRBD2. Per germline, CDR1 KGHSH and CDR2 LQKENI. The CDR3 is 13 residues long. J lost 10 bases, V lost 0 bases, and 2 bases had no gene match. CDR3: CASSPPVAGEQFF. The CDR3 DNA reads as TGTGCCAGCTCACCACCAGTAGCGGGGGAGCAGTTCTTC.

To note about this clone: Germline is not matched at one junction end, which may reflect a read error. The chain links TRBV28 to TRBJ1-2, with TRBD1 identical over 10 bases. The CDR3 is 15 residues long. Germline V CDR1 and CDR2: MDHEN, SYDVKM. CDR3 residues: CASSLTGGAGDGYPF. The CDR3 region has the DNA TGTGCCAGCAGTCTGACAGGGGGCGCCGGGGATGGCTACCCCTTC.

The gene calls are TRBV11-2 and TRBJ2-1; D perhaps matches TRBD2 (5 bases). CDR1 is SGHAT, CDR2 FQNNGV, per germline. With 5 bases removed from V and 6 bases from J, the gap between germline ends came to 14 bases. The CDR3 covers 14 residues. CDR3 in DNA: TGTGCCAGCAGCGACCGAGGGCGGATCAATGAGCAGTTCTTC. It codes for CASSDRGRINEQFF.

A note on this clone: The junction shows a germline mismatch at one end, possibly a read error. This sequence joins TRBV4-2 and TRBJ1-2; no clear D. The CDR3 has 14 residues. Germline loops: CDR1 LGHNA, CDR2 YNFKEQ. The CDR3 spells CASSPSPEVYGYPF. The CDR3 DNA sequence: TGTGCCAGCAGCCCCTCCCCGGAGGTCTATGGCTACCCCTTC.

This clone has a single count. The chain links TRBV2 to TRBJ2-1, with TRBD2 matching over 13 bases. CDR3 length equals 15 residues. V was clipped by 7 bases and J by 8 bases; unmatched bases: 8. The germline V gene encodes CDR1 SNHLY and CDR2 FYNNEI. The CDR3 loop is CASTLGTSGIDEQFF. The CDR3 DNA reads TGTGCCAGCACTTTGGGGACTAGCGGGATCGATGAGCAGTTCTTC.